The subject of this entry is one TCR beta chain. Its antigen remains unknown. RNA transcripts served as the template for amplifying TCR beta CDR3 regions. The HTBI primer set was used in a first-round RT-PCR of the TCR CDR3. MiXCR, run by TCRdb on the multiplex PCR reads, gives a single entry per CDR3 protein. Of fewer than 300,000 distinct CDR3 sequences in the sample, less than 30% were seen once. The ends lost 3 bases at V and 5 bases at J; junction bases unmatched: 11. CDR3 length: 16 amino acids. Looked up from germline, CDR1 is LGHDT and CDR2 is YNNKEL (reference sequence). This sample was included in a study of T cells in Graves' hyperthyroidism and ophthalmopathy. Turning to the study itself: Upon initial diagnosis and before any treatment, peripheral blood was collected. Whole-study findings and limits: Ophthalmopathy was distinguished from stable hyperthyroidism by 13 V-J signatures. Most expanded thyroid clonotypes above 0.001 also appeared in blood.

J is TRBJ2-5 and V is TRBV3-1; 8 bases line up with TRBD2. The source is a man aged 40-55 years with Graves' hyperthyroidism that later progressed to Graves' ophthalmopathy. The specimen was blood. CDR3 in amino acids: CASSQGPAGAWETQYF. In DNA, the CDR3 is TGTGCCAGCAGCCAGGGCCCAGCGGGAGCATGGGAGACCCAGTACTTC.